The 29 T cell receptor delta chains in this list originate from one sample, sequenced in a study of gamma-delta T cells after stem cell transplantation. TCRdb reran clone calling via CATT on the RT-PCR reads. The table has about 15,000 delta-chain clones, roughly 9% seen once. The sequenced sample consisted of gamma-delta T cells. Every receptor here comes from a human donor. It is not recorded whose cells these are; they may come from a transplant donor.

In the case of this clone: TCRdb pairs this DNA with a much larger clone's protein that differs at residue 13, likely a read error; the protein shown was translated from the DNA. Other DNA sequences from this sample encode an identical CDR3 as well. The chain employs TRDV2 and TRDJ1; D is unresolved. The CDR3 sequence is 15 residues long. The V gene's germline CDR1 is GEAIGNYY and CDR2 EKD. The CDR3 DNA sequence: TGTGCCTGCGACACCGTGGGTGCGTACACCGATAAACCCATCTTT. Amino acid sequence: CACDTVGAYTDKPIF.

This clone was seen many times. TCRdb's protein, taken from a much larger clone, differs from this DNA's translation at residue 6, likely owing to a read error; the protein displayed comes from the DNA. The rearrangement joins TRDV2 to TRDJ1, with 11 bases identical to TRDD3. With 0 bases clipped from V and 0 bases from J, the junction kept 8 bases outside the gene matches. The CDR3 has 18 residues. In germline, CDR1 is GEAIGNYY, CDR2 EKD. This chain's CDR3 is CACDTGGGGYADTDKLIF. The CDR3 DNA follows: TGTGCCTGTGACACCGGCGGTGGGGGATACGCGGACACCGATAAACTCATCTTT.

This clone was counted ten times or more. The protein given by TCRdb reflects a much larger clone and differs at residue 3 from this DNA's translation, likely from a read error; the protein shown is the DNA's translation. This chain connects TRDV2 to TRDJ1; 11 bases match TRDD3. CDR1 and CDR2 (germline): GEAIGNYY, EKD. The length of the CDR3 is 17 residues. The CDR3 loop reads CARDSLMGDTVTDKLIF. DNA of the CDR3: TGTGCCCGTGACTCTCTCATGGGGGATACGGTCACCGATAAACTCATCTTT.

In regard to this clone: A read error likely explains why the TCRdb protein, taken from a much larger clone, differs from this DNA's translation at residue 9; the protein shown is translated from the DNA. The rearrangement uses TRDV2 and TRDJ1; 10 nucleotides match TRDD3. J was trimmed by 2 bases and V by 4 bases; bases with no gene match: 9. The germline V gene has CDR1 GEAIGNYY and CDR2 EKD. The CDR3 totals 16 residues. In nucleotides, the CDR3 is TGTGCCTGTGAATTTCTGGGGGATAAGCGTACCGATAAACTCATCTTT. Translated: CACEFLGDKRTDKLIF.

Worth noting for this clone: TCRdb's protein, taken from a much larger clone, differs from this DNA's translation at residue 17, likely owing to a read error; the protein displayed comes from the DNA. J is TRDJ3 and V is TRDV2; the match to TRDD3 covers 8 bases. The CDR3 runs to 20 residues. Germline V gene data show CDR1 as GEAIGNYY and CDR2 as EKD. DNA for the CDR3: TGTGCCTGTGACACTCCCGATGGGGGATCCTCCTCCTGGGACACCCGAAAGATGTTTTTC. Its protein product is CACDTPDGGSSSWDTRKMFF.

A remark on this clone: This sequence is one base from a far larger clone and is likely a read error. This same CDR3 is encoded by further DNA sequences in the sample. The chain carries TRDV2 and TRDJ1; 10 nucleotides line up with TRDD3. There are 17 residues in the CDR3. CDR1 and CDR2 from the germline V gene are GEAIGNYY and EKD. V trimming: 4 bases; J trimming: 0 bases; junction bases outside the gene matches: 10. CDR3 loop: CACDRLGDALYTDKLIF. CDR3 in DNA: TGTGCCTGTGATCGACTGGGGGATGCGCTGTACACCGATAAACTCATCTTT.

Concerning this clone itself: The junction and the germline gene differ at one end; a read error may be behind it. The rearrangement links TRDV2 to TRDJ3, with D unclear. The germline CDR1 and CDR2 sequences are GEAIGNYY and EKD. The CDR3 contains 18 residues. The CDR3 spells CACDTGEGRSLDTLQMFF. CDR3 nucleotides: TGTGCCTGTGACACCGGCGAAGGCCGCTCCTTGGACACCCTACAGATGTTTTTC.

This clone was observed many times. This could be a read error, since a much larger clone is one nucleotide away. The chain is built from TRDV2 and TRDJ1; 12 bases match TRDD3. There are 16 residues in the CDR3. Germline-derived CDR1 and CDR2 are GEAIGNYY and EKD. The junction had 7 bases not matched to a gene; V was cut back by 3 bases and J by 3 bases. CDR3 DNA: TGTGCCTGTGACCCCTTGCTGGGGGATACGCCCGATAAACTCATCTTT. This sequence encodes CACDPLLGDTPDKLIF.

This clone appeared a few times. Other DNA sequences within the sample encode an identical CDR3. This sequence joins TRDV2 and TRDJ1; 9 bases align to TRDD3. The CDR3 loop spans 21 amino acids. Trimming at V came to 0 bases and at J to 0 bases, leaving 19 bases not matched to a gene. CDR1 is GEAIGNYY and CDR2 is EKD in the germline V gene. DNA for the CDR3: TGTGCCTGTGACACCGTCCACGGGGGATACTACCCCGATTTATACACCGATAAACTCATCTTT. Amino acids: CACDTVHGGYYPDLYTDKLIF.

Notes on this clone: The protein that TCRdb holds for this DNA derives from a much larger clone and differs from the translated DNA at residue 3, which likely indicates a read error; the protein shown here is translated from the DNA. V gene TRAV29/DV5 combines with J gene TRDJ1, with 10 nucleotides matching TRDD3. Germline CDR1 and CDR2: NSMFDY and ISSIKDK. The CDR3 consists of 19 residues. The CDR3 DNA follows: TGTGCAGTAAGCCCGATCGTACTGGGGGATGGGAGGTACACCGATAAACTCATCTTT. This translates into CAVSPIVLGDGRYTDKLIF.

Details on this clone: TCRdb's protein for this DNA is that of a much larger clone and differs from the translation at residue 5, likely a read error; the protein shown is the DNA translation. The V and J genes are TRDV2 and TRDJ1; 10 bases are a match to TRDD3. This CDR3 has 21 residues. In germline, CDR1 is GEAIGNYY, CDR2 EKD. Trimming cost V 2 bases and J 0 bases; bases outside gene matches: 20. The CDR3 loop is CACDILRVGDSGGYNTDKLIF. The CDR3 coding sequence is TGTGCCTGTGACATACTACGCGTTGGGGATTCTGGGGGATATAACACCGATAAACTCATCTTT.

This clone showed up many times. A far larger clone is just one base off, so this is likely a read error. The same CDR3 is also encoded by other DNA sequences in this sample. This CDR3 is CACDSLMGDTVTDKLIF. CDR3 nucleotides: TGTGCCTGTGACTCTCTCATGGGGGATACGGTCACTGATAAACTCATCTTT. The chain links TRDV2 to TRDJ1; 11 bases line up with TRDD3. CDR1 GEAIGNYY and CDR2 EKD come from the germline V gene. The CDR3 is 17 residues long. V shed 3 bases and J 5 bases; nucleotides not matched to a gene: 13.

This clone came up a few times. J is TRDJ1 and V is TRDV2; D remains ambiguous. The CDR3 is made up of 19 amino acids. Germline CDR1 reads GEAIGNYY; CDR2 reads EKD. Trimming left V 2 bases short and J 0 bases short, with 24 bases between. The CDR3: CACDKRSMVETRNTDKLIF. In DNA, the CDR3 is TGTGCCTGTGACAAAAGGTCAATGGTGGAGACGCGTAACACCGATAAACTCATCTTT.

This clone was detected a few times. It is likely a read error: a sequence one base away is far more abundant. Additional DNA sequences in this sample encode the identical CDR3. The V gene is TRDV2, the J gene TRDJ1; 12 nucleotides line up with TRDD3. V trimming: 3 bases; J trimming: 2 bases; junction bases outside the gene matches: 18. Germline CDR1 GEAIGNYY, CDR2 EKD. The CDR3 spans 20 residues. As DNA, the CDR3 is TGTGCCTGTGACCCACTCCTGGGGGATACGCAAGCCCTTTTAACCGATAAACTCATCTTT. This codes for CACDPLLGDTQALLTDKLIF.

This clone turned up a few times. A much larger clone differs by one base, so this may be a read error. Other DNA variants within this sample encode the same CDR3. The genes are TRDV2 and TRDJ1; a possible D gene is TRDD3 (6 bases). Germline lookup yields CDR1 GEAIGNYY and CDR2 EKD. The CDR3 spans 15 residues. Trimming cost V 2 bases and J 0 bases, with 12 bases left between them. CDR3 in DNA: TGTGCCTGTGACAAGCTGGGGCCCAACACCGATAAACTCATCTTT. This encodes CACDKLGPNTDKLIF.

On this clone: The protein that TCRdb holds for this DNA derives from a much larger clone and differs from the translated DNA at residue 8, which likely indicates a read error; the protein shown here is translated from the DNA. V gene TRDV2 combines with J gene TRDJ1; D is unresolved. Germline V lookup: CDR1 GEAIGNYY, CDR2 EKD. V was clipped by 0 bases and J by 0 bases, with 10 bases between them. This CDR3 has 15 amino acids. CDR3 DNA: TGTGCCTGTGACACCGTGGGTGTGTACACCGATAAACTCATCTTT. This encodes CACDTVGVYTDKLIF.

There are a few counts of this clone. TCRdb has a much larger clone's protein, which differs at residue 12 from the translation of this DNA, likely because of a read error; what is shown is the protein translated from the DNA. The chain carries TRDV2 and TRDJ1; 10 bases agree with TRDD3. V shed 5 bases, J shed 0 bases, and the junction held 17 bases outside the gene matches. The CDR3 has 19 amino acids. CDR1 and CDR2 from the germline V gene are GEAIGNYY and EKD. CDR3 sequence reads: CACVSIAGGYERYTDKLIF. DNA of the CDR3: TGTGCCTGTGTCTCAATAGCTGGGGGATATGAACGGTACACCGATAAACTCATCTTT.

A note on this clone: An end of the junction does not agree with germline; a read error may underlie this. The chain links TRDV1 to TRDJ2; D is possibly TRDD1 or TRDD3 (6 bases each). Germline V gene data show CDR1 as TSWWSYY and CDR2 as QGS. The CDR3 has 23 residues. The CDR3 reads CALGKGIRRKYGGRRDLTAKLFF. CDR3 in DNA: TGTGCTCTTGGGAAGGGGATCCGAAGGAAATACGGGGGGAGACGGGACTTGACAGCAAAACTCTTCTTT.

This clone was counted only a few times. TCRdb has a much larger clone's protein, which differs at residues 6 and 12 from the translation of this DNA, likely because of a read error; what is shown is the protein translated from the DNA. CDR3 residues: CACDRRTGVTDELIF. Here the CDR3 DNA reads TGTGCCTGTGACAGACGCACTGGGGTTACCGATGAACTCATCTTT. The V gene is TRDV2, the J gene TRDJ1, with 7 bases fitting TRDD3. Germline V gene data show CDR1 as GEAIGNYY and CDR2 as EKD. The CDR3 has 15 amino acids.

On this clone: TCRdb pairs this DNA with a much larger clone's protein that differs at residues 5 and 13, likely a read error; the protein shown was translated from the DNA. J is TRDJ3 and V is TRDV2; 8 positions agree with TRDD3. The CDR3 is 20 residues long. CDR1 and CDR2 (germline): GEAIGNYY, EKD. CDR3 region: CACDLMVGDSSSCDTRQMFF. Here the CDR3 DNA reads TGTGCCTGTGACTTGATGGTGGGGGATTCAAGCTCCTGTGACACCCGACAGATGTTTTTC.

This clone was seen only a few times. Translating this DNA gives a protein that differs at residues 5 and 11 from the TCRdb one, which belongs to a much larger clone; a read error is likely, and the protein shown is this translation. The chain recombines TRDV2 with TRDJ1, with 11 bases fitting TRDD3. CDR3 length equals 20 residues. CDR1 is GEAIGNYY, CDR2 EKD, per germline. V trimming: 1 base; J trimming: 0 bases; junction bases outside the gene matches: 15. The CDR3: CACDTVLGDTVSKYTDKLIF. The CDR3 nucleotides are TGTGCCTGTGACACGGTTTTGGGGGATACGGTGTCTAAGTACACCGATAAACTCATCTTT.

In this sample, this clone turned up a few times. This likely came from a read error, as a far larger clone is one base away. The sample contains more than one DNA sequence encoding this CDR3. This rearrangement joins TRDV1 to TRDJ2; 9 nucleotides align to TRDD3. There are 23 residues in the CDR3. Germline CDR1 reads TSWWSYY; CDR2 reads QGS. The CDR3 bases are TGTGCTCTTGGGAAGGGGATCCTACTGAAATACGGGGGGATACTGGACTTGACAGCACAGCTCTTCTTT. This translates into CALGKGILLKYGGILDLTAQLFF.

Worth noting for this clone: A junction end diverges from the germline sequence, so it may reflect a read error. The chain recombines TRDV3 with TRDJ1, with D possibly matching TRDD3 (6 bases). Germline CDR1 is TVYSNPD and CDR2 is GDNSRS (reference sequence). This CDR3 comprises 15 residues. CDR3 DNA: TGTGCCTTGGAATCTGGTGCTGATACGGTCTATACACTCATCTTC. Translation gives CALESGADTVYTLIF.

For this clone: A far larger clone is one base from this, pointing to a likely read error. This same CDR3 is encoded by further DNA sequences in the sample. The rearrangement uses TRDV2 and TRDJ1; 9 bases align to TRDD3. After removal of 1 base from V and 1 base from J, the junction contained 9 bases not matched to a gene. Germline CDR1 is GEAIGNYY and CDR2 is EKD. CDR3 length: 17 amino acids. DNA of the CDR3: TGTGCCTGTGACACTCTCCTGGGGGATTTACCCACCGATAAACTCATCTTT. Protein: CACDTLLGDLPTDKLIF.

This clone was observed a few times. A read error likely explains why the TCRdb protein, taken from a much larger clone, differs from this DNA's translation at residue 11; the protein shown is translated from the DNA. V is TRDV2 and J is TRDJ3; possible D gene TRDD3, 5 bases. CDR1 GEAIGNYY and CDR2 EKD come from the germline V gene. The CDR3 consists of 18 residues. This CDR3 reads CACDTGMTNSLDTRQMFF. The DNA for the CDR3 is TGTGCCTGTGACACCGGGATGACGAACTCCTTGGACACCCGACAGATGTTTTTC.

This clone was counted between two and nine times. TCRdb assigns this DNA the protein of a much larger clone, which departs from its translation at residue 3; this likely reflects a read error, and the protein shown comes from translating the DNA. The CDR3 DNA sequence: TGTGCTTTTGGGGAACTATTGCCATACTGGGGGATCCGATCGGACACCGATAAACTCATCTTT. Its translation: CAFGELLPYWGIRSDTDKLIF. J is TRDJ1 and V is TRDV1; 10 positions match TRDD3. Germline V gene sequence: CDR1 TSWWSYY, CDR2 QGS. CDR3 size: 21 residues.

At least ten counts were recorded for this clone. For this DNA, TCRdb reports the protein of a much larger clone, which diverges at residue 16, most likely from a read error; the protein presented here is translated directly from the DNA. The chain recombines TRDV2 with TRDJ1, with TRDD3 matching over 8 bases. This CDR3 is 18 amino acids long. The germline CDR1 and CDR2 sequences are GEAIGNYY and EKD. CDR3 sequence: CACDSASLTGGIVPKPIF. In nucleotides, the CDR3 is TGTGCCTGTGATTCGGCCTCCTTGACTGGGGGGATAGTCCCTAAACCCATCTTT.

This clone was picked up a small number of times. The amino acid sequence in TCRdb belongs to a much larger clone and departs from this DNA's translation at residue 4, likely a sequencing read error; the sequence shown is translated from the DNA. This same CDR3 is encoded by further DNA sequences in the sample. V gene TRDV3 combines with J gene TRDJ1; 12 positions match TRDD3. The V gene end was trimmed by 1 base and the J gene end by 0 bases; junction bases not matched to a gene: 9. Germline CDR1 TVYSNPD, CDR2 GDNSRS (reference sequence). The length of the CDR3 is 17 residues. DNA of the CDR3: TGTGCCTTTACTGACCTACTGGGGGATACCAACACCGATAAACTCATCTTT. Translation: CAFTDLLGDTNTDKLIF. The whole variable domain, remainder taken from reference TRDV3 and TRDJ1, is CDKVTQSSPDQTVASGSEVVLLCTYDTVYSNPDLFWYRIRPDYSFQFVFYGDNSRSEGADFTQGRFSVKHILTQKAFHLVISPVRTEDSATYYCAFTDLLGDTNTDKLIFGKGTRVTVEP.

V is TRDV1 and J is TRDJ1; 8 nucleotides align to TRDD3. CDR1 is TSWWSYY and CDR2 is QGS in the germline V gene. CDR3 length: 23 amino acids. V was pared by 9 bases and J by 2 bases, with 35 bases of the junction left unmatched. The CDR3 sequence: CALTGDGPRTTMGDPSETDKLIF. The CDR3 DNA is TGTGCTCTGACAGGGGACGGCCCCAGGACGACCATGGGGGATCCCAGCGAGACCGATAAACTCATCTTT.